These 6 T cell receptor beta chains originate from one sample sequenced in a study of blood T cells in healthy people across ages. PCR was performed a second time for about 7 to 12 cycles using a sample-barcoded 5' primer and a J-beta primer mix. Each CDR3 protein gets one entry after TCRdb re-called the 5' RACE reads with MiXCR. Of 1.5 million to 2 million distinct CDR3 sequences detected, about 39% appear once; the ten largest clones hold about 23%. Sequencing was carried out using blood. The receptor set was obtained from a human donor in good health.

The chain joins TRBV6-6 to TRBJ1-2; 8 bases line up with TRBD1. Trimming removed 6 bases from V and 6 bases from J; junction bases left unmatched: 6. The CDR3 extends over 13 amino acids. The germline CDR1 and CDR2 sequences are MNHNY and SVGAGI (reference sequence). For the CDR3, the DNA is TGTGCCAGCAGCTCGGGACAGGCAGATGGCTACACCTTC. Its protein product is CASSSGQADGYTF.

This clonotype was observed a handful of times. J is TRBJ1-2 and V is TRBV20-1, with a tentative D call TRBD1 (5 bases). This CDR3 spans 13 amino acids. V shed 6 bases and J shed 4 bases, with 15 bases lying between them. Germline V gene sequence: CDR1 DFQATT, CDR2 SNEGSKA (reference sequence). The CDR3 DNA reads TGCAGTGCCTGGACCGGGGGTCCCTATGGCTACACCTTC. This codes for CSAWTGGPYGYTF.

This clonotype appeared many times. This chain joins TRBV29-1 and TRBJ1-2; no reliable D call. CDR1 is SQVTM and CDR2 is ANQGSEA in the germline V gene. This CDR3 has 13 amino acids. The germline V and J ends were trimmed by 8 bases and 4 bases, with 17 bases remaining between them. CDR3 sequence (DNA): TGCAGCTCCTACTACCCGACGAGCTATGGCTACACCTTC. Amino acid sequence: CSSYYPTSYGYTF.

This clonotype was counted only a few times. The rearrangement uses TRBV20-1 and TRBJ2-3, with 9 bases fitting TRBD1. Germline V gives CDR1 DFQATT, CDR2 SNEGSKA (reference sequence). The CDR3 is 14 amino acids. Unmatched junction bases numbered 7, after V lost 5 bases and J lost 4 bases. This chain's CDR3 is CSAPTGGMSDTQYF. CDR3 bases: TGCAGTGCTCCGACAGGGGGAATGTCAGATACGCAGTATTTT.

This chain uses TRBV6-2 or TRBV6-3 with TRBJ2-7; D is unclear. V was pared by 5 bases and J by 6 bases, with 11 bases between. The CDR3 has 12 amino acids. CDR1 is MNHEY and CDR2 is SVGEGT in the germline V gene. The CDR3 loop reads CASSQVSFEQYF. The CDR3 bases are TGTGCCAGCAGTCAAGTCTCGTTCGAGCAGTACTTC.

This chain links TRBV20-1 with TRBJ1-2; no clear D. CDR1 and CDR2 (germline): DFQATT, SNEGSKA (reference sequence). Deletions cut 0 bases from V and 8 bases from J, with 22 bases between. The CDR3 sequence is 16 residues long. CDR3 loop: CSARDRRIGVVGGYTF. CDR3 in DNA: TGCAGTGCTAGAGATCGAAGAATCGGGGTAGTCGGAGGCTACACCTTC.